This entry describes one T cell receptor beta chain. Its antigen is not identified. The data belong to a study of healthy donors' naive CD4 and CD8 T cells. Starting from around 500 ng of total RNA, TCR libraries were made with linear amplification. Each CDR3 protein gets one entry after TCRdb re-called the reads with MiXCR. The data contain 200,000 or so distinct CDR3 sequences, nearly 75% of them singletons. Study outcomes and limitations: A reported CD4+/CD8+ bias affected most V and J genes in naive cells. Chains were not paired, since alpha and beta were sequenced in bulk. CDR3 charge plus V and J genes appeared to account for about an eighth of CD4/CD8 variance.

Naive T cells were sorted: CD4+CD8-CD45RO-CD45RA+ for CD4+, CD8+CD4-CD45RA+CD27bright for CD8+. The CDR3 runs to 12 residues. CDR1 and CDR2 (germline): SQVTM, ANQGSEA. Trimming removed 7 bases from V and 3 bases from J, with 13 bases in between. What was sequenced was naive CD4+ and CD8+ T cells sorted from blood, pooled from several donors. The rearrangement joins TRBV29-1 to TRBJ2-7; tentative D call: TRBD1 (6 bases). This TCR was sampled from a pool of human donors in good health; the sample pools cells from several healthy donors. This CDR3 is CSASTGLYEQYF. DNA for the CDR3: TGCAGCGCCTCGACAGGCCTCTACGAGCAGTACTTC.